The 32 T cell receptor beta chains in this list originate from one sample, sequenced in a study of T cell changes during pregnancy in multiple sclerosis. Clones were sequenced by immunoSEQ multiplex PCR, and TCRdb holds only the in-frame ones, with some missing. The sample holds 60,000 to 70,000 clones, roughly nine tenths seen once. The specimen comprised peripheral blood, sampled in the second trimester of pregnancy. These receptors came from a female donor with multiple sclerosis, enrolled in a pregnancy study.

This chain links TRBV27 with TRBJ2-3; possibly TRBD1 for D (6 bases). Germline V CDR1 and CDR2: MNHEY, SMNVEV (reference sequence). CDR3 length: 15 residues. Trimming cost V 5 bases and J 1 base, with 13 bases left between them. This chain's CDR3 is CASSPPHRGTDTQYF. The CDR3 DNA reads TGTGCCAGCAGTCCCCCCCACAGGGGCACAGATACGCAGTATTTT.

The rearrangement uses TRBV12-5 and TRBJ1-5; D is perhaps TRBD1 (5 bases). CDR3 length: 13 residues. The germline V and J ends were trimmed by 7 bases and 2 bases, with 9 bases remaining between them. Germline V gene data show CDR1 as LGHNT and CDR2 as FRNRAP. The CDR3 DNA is TGTGCTAGTGAGGCGGGGGGCAATCAGCCCCAGCATTTT. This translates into CASEAGGNQPQHF.

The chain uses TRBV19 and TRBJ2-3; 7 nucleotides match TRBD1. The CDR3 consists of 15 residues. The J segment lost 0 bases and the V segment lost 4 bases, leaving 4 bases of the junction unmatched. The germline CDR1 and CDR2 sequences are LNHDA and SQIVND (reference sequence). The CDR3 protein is CASSNPGGSTDTQYF. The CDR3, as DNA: TGTGCCAGTAGTAACCCAGGGGGAAGCACAGATACGCAGTATTTT.

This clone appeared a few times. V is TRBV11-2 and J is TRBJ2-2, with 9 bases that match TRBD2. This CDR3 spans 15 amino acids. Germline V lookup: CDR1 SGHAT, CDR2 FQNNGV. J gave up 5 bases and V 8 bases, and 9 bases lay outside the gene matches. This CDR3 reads CASDKISGRTGELFF. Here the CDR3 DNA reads TGTGCCAGCGACAAGATCAGCGGGAGGACCGGGGAGCTGTTTTTT.

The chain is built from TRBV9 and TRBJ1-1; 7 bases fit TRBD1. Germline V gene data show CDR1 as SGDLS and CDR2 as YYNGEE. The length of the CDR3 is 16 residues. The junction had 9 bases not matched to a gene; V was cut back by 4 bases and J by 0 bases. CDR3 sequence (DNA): TGTGCCAGCAGCTCTCCTCAGGGGGGATTGAACACTGAAGCTTTCTTT. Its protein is CASSSPQGGLNTEAFF.

The CDR3 DNA is TGTGCCAGCAGCGTAGAAGCTTCCGACTTCTATGGCTACACCTTC. It encodes CASSVEASDFYGYTF. The V gene is TRBV9, the J gene TRBJ1-2, with D unresolved. The CDR3 runs to 15 residues. V was cut by 0 bases and J by 4 bases, with 13 bases left in between. CDR1 is SGDLS, CDR2 YYNGEE, per germline.

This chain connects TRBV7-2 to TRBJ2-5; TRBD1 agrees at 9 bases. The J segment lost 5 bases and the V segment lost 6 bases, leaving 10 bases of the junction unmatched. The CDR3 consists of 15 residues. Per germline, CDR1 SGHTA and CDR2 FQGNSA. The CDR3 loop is CASRPSGQGGETQYF. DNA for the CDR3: TGTGCCAGCAGGCCCTCGGGACAGGGAGGGGAGACCCAGTACTTC.

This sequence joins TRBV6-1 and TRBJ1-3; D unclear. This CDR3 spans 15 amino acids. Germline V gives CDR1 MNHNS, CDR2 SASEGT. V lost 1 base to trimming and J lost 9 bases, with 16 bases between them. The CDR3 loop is CASSEGTGFGGTIYF. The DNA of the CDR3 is TGTGCCAGCAGTGAAGGGACGGGATTCGGCGGCACCATATATTTT.

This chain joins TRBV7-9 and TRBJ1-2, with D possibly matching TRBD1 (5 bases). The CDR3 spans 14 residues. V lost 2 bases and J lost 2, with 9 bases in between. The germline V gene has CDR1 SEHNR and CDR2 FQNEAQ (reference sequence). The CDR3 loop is CASSLLGQNYGYTF. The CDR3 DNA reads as TGTGCCAGCAGCTTATTAGGACAAAACTATGGCTACACCTTC.

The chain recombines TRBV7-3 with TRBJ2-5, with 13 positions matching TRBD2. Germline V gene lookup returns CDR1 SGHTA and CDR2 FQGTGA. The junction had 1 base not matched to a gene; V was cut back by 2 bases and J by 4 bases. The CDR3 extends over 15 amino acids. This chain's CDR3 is CASSLGLAGAETQYF. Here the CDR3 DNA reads TGTGCCAGCAGCTTAGGACTAGCGGGGGCAGAGACCCAGTACTTC.

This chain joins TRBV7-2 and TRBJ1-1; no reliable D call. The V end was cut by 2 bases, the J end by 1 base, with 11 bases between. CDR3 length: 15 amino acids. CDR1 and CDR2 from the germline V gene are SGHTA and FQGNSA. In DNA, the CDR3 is TGTGCCAGCAGCTTAAGTGGGGAGTGGAACACTGAAGCTTTCTTT. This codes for CASSLSGEWNTEAFF. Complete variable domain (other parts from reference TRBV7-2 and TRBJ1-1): GAGVSQSPSNKVTEKGKDVELRCDPISGHTALYWYRQSLGQGLEFLIYFQGNSAPDKSGLPSDRFSAERTGGSVSTLTIQRTQQEDSAVYLCASSLSGEWNTEAFFGQGTRLTVV.

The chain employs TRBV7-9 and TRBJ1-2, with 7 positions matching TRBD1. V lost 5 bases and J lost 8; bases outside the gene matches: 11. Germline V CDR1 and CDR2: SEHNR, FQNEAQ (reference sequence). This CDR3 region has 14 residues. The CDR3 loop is CASSREGGRGGYTF. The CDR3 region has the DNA TGTGCCAGCAGCCGCGAAGGGGGCAGGGGGGGCTACACCTTC.

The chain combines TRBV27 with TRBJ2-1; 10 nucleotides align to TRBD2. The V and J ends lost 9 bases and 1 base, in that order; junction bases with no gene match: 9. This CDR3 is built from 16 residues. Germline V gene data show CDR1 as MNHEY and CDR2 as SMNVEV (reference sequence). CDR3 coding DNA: TGTGCCAGTCGGACTAGCGGATACGATTCCTACAATGAGCAGTTCTTC. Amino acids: CASRTSGYDSYNEQFF.

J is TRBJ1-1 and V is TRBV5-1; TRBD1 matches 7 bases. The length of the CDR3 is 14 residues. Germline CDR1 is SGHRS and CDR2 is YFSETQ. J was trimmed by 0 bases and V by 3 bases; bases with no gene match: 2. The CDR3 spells CASSSGQLNTEAFF. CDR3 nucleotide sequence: TGCGCCAGCAGCTCGGGACAGTTGAACACTGAAGCTTTCTTT.

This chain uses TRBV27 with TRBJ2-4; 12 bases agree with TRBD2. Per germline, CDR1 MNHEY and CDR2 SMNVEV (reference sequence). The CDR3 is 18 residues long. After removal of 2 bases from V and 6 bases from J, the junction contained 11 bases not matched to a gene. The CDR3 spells CASSLLGTSGRRRNIQYF. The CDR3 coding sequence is TGTGCCAGCAGTTTACTCGGGACTAGCGGGCGCCGGCGAAACATTCAGTACTTC.

CDR3 residues: CASSPQGLDGYTF. The DNA of the CDR3 is TGTGCCAGCTCACCCCAGGGTTTGGACGGCTACACCTTC. The chain is built from TRBV18 and TRBJ1-2, with a weak D call TRBD1 (5 bases). The germline V gene has CDR1 KGHSH and CDR2 LQKENI. V lost 3 bases and J lost 8, with 13 bases in between. The CDR3 consists of 13 residues.

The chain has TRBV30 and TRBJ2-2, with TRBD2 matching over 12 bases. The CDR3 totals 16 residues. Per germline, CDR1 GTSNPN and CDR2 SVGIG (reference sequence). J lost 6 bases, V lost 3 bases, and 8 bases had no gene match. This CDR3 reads CAWRASGGGTAGELFF. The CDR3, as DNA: TGTGCCTGGAGGGCTAGCGGGGGGGGGACCGCCGGGGAGCTGTTTTTT.

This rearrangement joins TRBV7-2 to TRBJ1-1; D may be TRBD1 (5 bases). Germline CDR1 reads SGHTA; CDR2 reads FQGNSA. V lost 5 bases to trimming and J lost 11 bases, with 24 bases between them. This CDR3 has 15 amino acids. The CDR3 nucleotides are TGTGCCAGCAGCCCCCCCGGGAGGCGTGGGGGGGATGCTTTCTTT. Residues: CASSPPGRRGGDAFF. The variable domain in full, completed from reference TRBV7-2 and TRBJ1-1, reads GAGVSQSPSNKVTEKGKDVELRCDPISGHTALYWYRQSLGQGLEFLIYFQGNSAPDKSGLPSDRFSAERTGGSVSTLTIQRTQQEDSAVYLCASSPPGRRGGDAFFGQGTRLTVV.

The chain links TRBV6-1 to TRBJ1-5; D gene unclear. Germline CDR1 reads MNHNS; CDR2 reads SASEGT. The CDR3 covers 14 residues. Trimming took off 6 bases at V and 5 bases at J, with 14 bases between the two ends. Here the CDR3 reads CASSSEASHQPQHF. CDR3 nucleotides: TGTGCCAGCAGCTCTGAGGCGAGCCATCAGCCCCAGCATTTT.

The chain's CDR3 is CASRGGVSYNEQFF. The CDR3 DNA follows: TGTGCCAGCAGGGGAGGGGTTTCCTACAATGAGCAGTTCTTC. This chain links TRBV4-2 with TRBJ2-1; 7 bases match TRBD2. J was trimmed by 1 base and V by 6 bases; bases with no gene match: 3. There are 14 residues in the CDR3. Germline CDR1 is LGHNA and CDR2 is YNFKEQ.

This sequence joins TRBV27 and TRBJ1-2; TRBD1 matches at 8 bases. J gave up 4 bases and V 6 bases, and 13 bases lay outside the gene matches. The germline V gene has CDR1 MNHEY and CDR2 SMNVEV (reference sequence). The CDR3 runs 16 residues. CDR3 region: CASRRTGQGGGYGYTF. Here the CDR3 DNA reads TGTGCCAGCAGACGGACAGGACAGGGCGGCGGCTATGGCTACACCTTC.

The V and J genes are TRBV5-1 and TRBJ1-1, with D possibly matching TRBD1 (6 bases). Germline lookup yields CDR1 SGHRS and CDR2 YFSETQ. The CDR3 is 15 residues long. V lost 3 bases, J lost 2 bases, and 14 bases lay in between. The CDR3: CASSWGGSVNTEAFF. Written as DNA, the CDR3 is TGCGCCAGCAGCTGGGGGGGCAGCGTTAACACTGAAGCTTTCTTT.

In nucleotides, the CDR3 is TGTGCCAGCAGTTACTGGGGCAGGGAGGGTGAAAAACTGTTTTTT. Translation gives CASSYWGREGEKLFF. The chain is built from TRBV6-5 and TRBJ1-4; D perhaps matches TRBD1 (5 bases). CDR3 length: 15 residues. Trimming pared 1 base from V and 7 bases from J, leaving 13 bases between. Looked up from germline, CDR1 is MNHEY and CDR2 is SVGAGI.

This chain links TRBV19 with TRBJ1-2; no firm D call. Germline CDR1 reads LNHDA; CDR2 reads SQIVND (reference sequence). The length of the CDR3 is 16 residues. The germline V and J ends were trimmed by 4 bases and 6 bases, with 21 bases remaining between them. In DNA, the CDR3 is TGTGCCAGTAGTAGGAGGGATAGACAAGGCGAGGATGGCTACACCTTC. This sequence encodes CASSRRDRQGEDGYTF.

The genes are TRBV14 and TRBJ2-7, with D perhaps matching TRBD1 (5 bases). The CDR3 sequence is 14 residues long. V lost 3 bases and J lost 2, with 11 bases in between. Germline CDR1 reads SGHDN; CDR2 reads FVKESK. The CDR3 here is CASSHRQRPYEQYF. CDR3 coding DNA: TGTGCCAGCAGCCATAGACAGCGACCCTACGAGCAGTACTTC. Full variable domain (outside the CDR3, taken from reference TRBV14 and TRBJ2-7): EAGVTQFPSHSVIEKGQTVTLRCDPISGHDNLYWYRRVMGKEIKFLLHFVKESKQDESGMPNNRFLAERTGGTYSTLKVQPAELEDSGVYFCASSHRQRPYEQYFGPGTRLTVT.

The CDR3 DNA reads TGTGCCAGCACCCGGGAGGGTACAGATACGCAGTATTTT. As protein: CASTREGTDTQYF. This rearrangement joins TRBV2 to TRBJ2-3; TRBD2 matches 8 bases. Germline-derived CDR1 and CDR2 are SNHLY and FYNNEI. J gave up 3 bases and V 7 bases, and 3 bases lay outside the gene matches. The CDR3 is 13 amino acids.

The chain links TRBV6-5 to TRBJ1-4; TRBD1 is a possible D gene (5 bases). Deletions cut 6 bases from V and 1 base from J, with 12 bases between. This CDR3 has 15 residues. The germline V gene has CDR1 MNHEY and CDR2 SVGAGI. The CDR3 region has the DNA TGTGCCAGCAGCACATGGGGGGGAACTAATGAAAAACTGTTTTTT. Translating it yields CASSTWGGTNEKLFF.

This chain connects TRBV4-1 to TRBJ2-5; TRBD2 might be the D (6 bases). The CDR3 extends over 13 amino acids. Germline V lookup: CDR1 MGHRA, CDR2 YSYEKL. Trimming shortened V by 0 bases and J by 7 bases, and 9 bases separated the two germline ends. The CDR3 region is CASSQDAGRTQYF. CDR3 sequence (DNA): TGCGCCAGCAGCCAAGACGCGGGACGGACCCAGTACTTC.

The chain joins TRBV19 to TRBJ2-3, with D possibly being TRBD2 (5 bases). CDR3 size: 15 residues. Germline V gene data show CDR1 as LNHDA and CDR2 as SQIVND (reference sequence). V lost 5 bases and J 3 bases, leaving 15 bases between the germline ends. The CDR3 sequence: CASSRGSPLTDTQYF. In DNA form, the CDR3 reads TGTGCCAGTAGTCGCGGGTCCCCTCTAACAGATACGCAGTATTTT.

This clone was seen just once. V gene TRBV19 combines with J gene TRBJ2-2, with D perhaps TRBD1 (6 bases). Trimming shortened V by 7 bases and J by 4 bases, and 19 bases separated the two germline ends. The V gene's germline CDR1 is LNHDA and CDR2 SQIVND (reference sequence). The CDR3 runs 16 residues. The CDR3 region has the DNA TGTGCCAGTACCCCGGGTCGGCAGGGGATCACCGGGGAGCTGTTTTTT. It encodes CASTPGRQGITGELFF.

Here the CDR3 DNA reads TGCGCCAGCAGCCAAGGACAGGGGGATAACTATGGCTACACCTTC. Residues: CASSQGQGDNYGYTF. The V and J genes are TRBV5-1 and TRBJ1-2; 10 bases map to TRBD1. Germline trimming cut 4 bases from V and 1 base from J; bases unmatched to any gene: 4. The length of the CDR3 is 15 residues. CDR1 and CDR2 from the germline V gene are SGHRS and YFSETQ.

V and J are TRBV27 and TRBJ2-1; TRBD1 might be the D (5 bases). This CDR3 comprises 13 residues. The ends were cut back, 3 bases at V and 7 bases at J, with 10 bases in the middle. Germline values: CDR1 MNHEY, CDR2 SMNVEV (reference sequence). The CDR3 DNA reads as TGTGCCAGCAGTTTTCAGGGATGGAATGAGCAGTTCTTC. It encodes CASSFQGWNEQFF.